The 13 T cell receptor beta chains in this list originate from one sample, sequenced in a study of blood T cells in healthy people across ages. Together with a sample-barcoded 5' primer, a J-beta primer mix was included in a second PCR lasting roughly 6 to 12 cycles. MiXCR, applied by TCRdb to the 5' RACE reads, yields one record per CDR3 protein. Here the sample spans around 800,000 distinct CDR3 sequences, approximately 59% being singletons. Sequenced material: blood. Receptors were obtained from a man aged 25 to 40 in good health.

This clonotype showed up just a few times. The chain recombines TRBV4-3 with TRBJ2-4; D perhaps matches TRBD1 (5 bases). Trimming removed 0 bases from V and 14 bases from J, with 17 bases in between. The CDR3 runs to 14 residues. Germline V lookup: CDR1 LGHNA, CDR2 YSLEER. The CDR3 sequence: CASSQDGPRELKYF. CDR3 in DNA: TGCGCCAGCAGCCAAGATGGACCCAGGGAACTGAAGTACTTC.

This chain connects TRBV7-6 to TRBJ2-7; TRBD2 is a possible D gene (6 bases). Germline V gives CDR1 SGHVS, CDR2 FNYEAQ. The ends were cut back, 1 base at V and 2 bases at J, with 12 bases in the middle. CDR3 size: 15 residues. In DNA form, the CDR3 reads TGTGCCAGCAGCTTAGGGCCGGGGGATACCTACGAGCAGTACTTC. It encodes CASSLGPGDTYEQYF.

V gene TRBV20-1 combines with J gene TRBJ2-5, with D hard to call. V was trimmed by 1 base and J by 11 bases, leaving 17 bases between them. This CDR3 contains 13 residues. Germline values: CDR1 DFQATT, CDR2 SNEGSKA (reference sequence). CDR3 amino acids: CSARVRPEIQQYF. For the CDR3, the DNA is TGCAGTGCTAGAGTCAGACCGGAGATCCAGCAGTACTTC.

The genes are TRBV4-1 and TRBJ2-7, with 8 nucleotides matching TRBD2. Germline CDR1 MGHRA, CDR2 YSYEKL. The CDR3 is 15 amino acids. With V trimmed by 6 bases and J by 0 bases, 7 bases remained unmatched. The CDR3 protein is CASRFLAGPSYEQYF. CDR3 bases: TGCGCCAGCAGGTTCTTAGCGGGGCCCTCCTACGAGCAGTACTTC.

This clonotype appeared once. The chain is built from TRBV5-5 and TRBJ1-1; the D is unclear. Germline V lookup: CDR1 SGHKS, CDR2 YYEKEE (reference sequence). This CDR3 spans 16 amino acids. The V and J ends lost 0 bases and 0 bases respectively, with 12 bases between them. CDR3 nucleotide sequence: TGTGCCAGCAGCTTGGGACCCGCAAGTATGAACACTGAAGCTTTCTTT. Translating gives CASSLGPASMNTEAFF.

The chain recombines TRBV9 with TRBJ2-7, with unresolved D. The CDR3 extends over 14 amino acids. The V and J ends lost 0 bases and 3 bases respectively, with 10 bases between them. Germline V gene sequence: CDR1 SGDLS, CDR2 YYNGEE. As DNA, the CDR3 is TGTGCCAGCAGCGTAGTTCCCGATCTCTACGAGCAGTACTTC. Its protein is CASSVVPDLYEQYF.

This clonotype has a single count. The chain employs TRBV4-2 and TRBJ2-4; 9 positions agree with TRBD2. The closer fit of TRBJ2-7 to the DNA end suggests the J call may be wrong. This CDR3 spans 17 amino acids. Germline V gene sequence: CDR1 LGHNA, CDR2 YNFKEQ. CDR3 sequence reads: CASSQDRYQRGDDEQYF. The CDR3 DNA sequence: TGTGCCAGCAGCCAAGATCGGTACCAGCGGGGGGACGACGAGCAGTACTTC.

The rearrangement uses TRBV28 and TRBJ2-7, with 10 bases that match TRBD1. CDR1 and CDR2 from the germline V gene are MDHEN and SYDVKM. CDR3 length: 18 amino acids. Trimming took 4 bases from V and 3 from J; bases not matched to a gene: 15. CDR3 loop: CASSSIRRLGQGFYEQYF. In DNA form, the CDR3 reads TGTGCCAGCAGTTCGATCCGCCGCCTGGGACAGGGGTTCTACGAGCAGTACTTC.

This clonotype was seen only a few times. The chain combines TRBV5-1 with TRBJ1-2, with 7 positions matching TRBD1. Unmatched junction bases numbered 4, after V lost 4 bases and J lost 4 bases. From germline, CDR1 is SGHRS and CDR2 YFSETQ. The CDR3 is 13 residues long. CDR3 amino acids: CASSAGTAYGYTF. The CDR3 DNA is TGCGCCAGCAGCGCCGGGACAGCCTATGGCTACACCTTC. The full variable domain, rest sourced from reference TRBV5-1 and TRBJ1-2, is KAGVTQTPRYLIKTRGQQVTLSCSPISGHRSVSWYQQTPGQGLQFLFEYFSETQRNKGNFPGRFSGRQFSNSRSEMNVSTLELGDSALYLCASSAGTAYGYTFGSGTRLTVV.

This chain connects TRBV20-1 to TRBJ2-1, with 7 bases aligning to TRBD2. V trimming: 6 bases; J trimming: 10 bases; junction bases outside the gene matches: 12. This CDR3 is 13 amino acids long. The germline CDR1 and CDR2 sequences are DFQATT and SNEGSKA (reference sequence). Here the CDR3 DNA reads TGCAGTGCCCCGGGACTAAATTGGTACGAGCAGTTCTTC. Protein product: CSAPGLNWYEQFF.

This clonotype occurred a few times. The chain is built from TRBV6-5 and TRBJ2-1; D might be TRBD1 or TRBD2, each matching 5 bases. From germline, CDR1 is MNHEY and CDR2 SVGAGI. The CDR3 loop spans 15 amino acids. V lost 6 bases and J 0 bases, leaving 12 bases between the germline ends. The chain's CDR3 is CASSPSGHSYNEQFF. The CDR3 DNA reads as TGTGCCAGCAGCCCCAGCGGACACTCCTACAATGAGCAGTTCTTC.

The V and J genes are TRBV25-1 and TRBJ2-1, with D perhaps matching TRBD1 (5 bases). Germline V gene data show CDR1 as MGHDK and CDR2 as SYGVNS. V was clipped by 0 bases and J by 7 bases, with 13 bases between them. This CDR3 comprises 15 residues. CDR3 sequence (DNA): TGTGCCAGCAGTGAATATGAGACAGCGCAGAATGAGCAGTTCTTC. It encodes CASSEYETAQNEQFF.

This clonotype came up many times. The V and J genes are TRBV5-1 and TRBJ2-3, with unresolved D. CDR1 and CDR2 from the germline V gene are SGHRS and YFSETQ. The V gene lost 0 bases and the J gene lost 4 bases, with 6 bases spanning the gap. The CDR3 runs to 13 residues. The CDR3 coding sequence is TGCGCCAGCAGCTTGGTGGCCCCAGATACGCAGTATTTT. Its translation: CASSLVAPDTQYF.